A single T cell receptor beta chain is shown here with its context. The target antigen is unknown. This entry belongs to a study of Ad26.COV2.S vaccination and SARS-CoV-2 variants. Study conclusions and caveats: Following vaccination, spike-specific CD8+ and CD4+ T cell responses reportedly exhibited substantial breadth.

The repertoire was sequenced with immunoSEQ multiplex PCR; TCRdb's copy has only in-frame clones and lacks some. This sample has about 400,000 clones; roughly 90% occur once, and the top ten carry approximately 4%. The CDR3 spans 18 residues. The germline gives CDR1 MNHEY, CDR2 SVGEGT. The V gene end was trimmed by 3 bases and the J gene end by 1 base; junction bases not matched to a gene: 10. Specified treatment: roughly 19 received Ad26.COV2.S at low or high dose, single or two shots; several received placebo; per-sample allocation not given. After the first vaccine or placebo injection, samples were drawn on day 63. Donor was an adult aged 18-55 years in Boston.

The sample here was peripheral blood, taken in a trial of Ad26.COV2.S vaccine versus placebo. This sequence was found in a person aged 18 to 65 who received the Ad26.COV2.S COVID-19 vaccine or a placebo. V and J are TRBV6-2 or TRBV6-3 and TRBJ2-7, with 12 bases that match TRBD2. Here the CDR3 DNA reads TGTGCCAGCAGTTATATCAGACTAGCGGGGGTAAGGTCCTACGAGCAGTACTTC. Protein sequence: CASSYIRLAGVRSYEQYF.